The clone carrying this T cell receptor (beta chain) was observed a single time. The sample belongs to a study of technical replicates of blood from several donors. The method was immunoSEQ multiplex PCR; TCRdb's version includes in-frame clones alone and lacks a portion of them. The sample comprises around 84,000 clones, about 97% of which are singletons, and around 0.18% rests with the top ten. Trimming pared 4 bases from V and 5 bases from J, leaving 12 bases between. The germline CDR1 and CDR2 sequences are SEHNR and FQNEAQ (reference sequence). The CDR3 runs 13 residues. The chain is built from TRBV7-9 and TRBJ2-7; possibly TRBD1 for D (6 bases). Source material: T cells isolated from PBMCs. This receptor was identified in a human donor in good health. The CDR3 here is CASSYWTANEQYF. The CDR3 nucleotides read TGTGCCAGCAGCTATTGGACAGCAAACGAGCAGTACTTC.